A single sample is the source of the 8 T cell receptor beta chains below, sequenced in a study of blood T cells in healthy people across ages. Primed by a sample-barcoded 5' primer and a J-beta primer mix, a second PCR proceeded for about 7 to 12 cycles. TCRdb itself ran the 5' RACE reads through MiXCR, one entry per CDR3 protein. The table has over 1,500,000 distinct CDR3 sequences, 40% to 55% seen once. The sample taken for sequencing was blood. The receptors stem from a woman between 35 and 50 years old in good health.

This clonotype was counted a few times. The CDR3 loop reads CASSLEPAGDEQFF. DNA for the CDR3: TGCGCCAGCAGCTTGGAACCCGCAGGGGATGAGCAGTTCTTC. The genes are TRBV5-1 and TRBJ2-1; TRBD1 might be the D (6 bases). Trimming cost V 0 bases and J 8 bases, with 12 bases left between them. From germline, CDR1 is SGHRS and CDR2 YFSETQ. The CDR3 is 14 residues long. The full variable domain, in which reference TRBV5-1 and TRBJ2-1 provide the parts outside the CDR3, is KAGVTQTPRYLIKTRGQQVTLSCSPISGHRSVSWYQQTPGQGLQFLFEYFSETQRNKGNFPGRFSGRQFSNSRSEMNVSTLELGDSALYLCASSLEPAGDEQFFGPGTRLTVL.

V usage is TRBV7-2 and J usage is TRBJ2-1, with 12 bases matching TRBD2. This CDR3 is built from 16 residues. In germline, CDR1 is SGHTA, CDR2 FQGNSA. The ends lost 2 bases at V and 12 bases at J; junction bases unmatched: 11. The DNA of the CDR3 is TGTGCCAGCAGCTTACGGGCTAGCGGGGGGGCCCATGGGCAGTTCTTC. This sequence encodes CASSLRASGGAHGQFF.

This clonotype has ten or more counts. This chain connects TRBV14 to TRBJ1-2; 7 bases are a match to TRBD1. The V gene end was trimmed by 1 base and the J gene end by 8 bases; junction bases not matched to a gene: 7. The CDR3 totals 14 residues. Germline V CDR1 and CDR2: SGHDN, FVKESK. CDR3 in amino acids: CASSQGDSWKGYTF. CDR3 coding DNA: TGTGCCAGCAGCCAAGGGGACAGTTGGAAGGGCTACACCTTC.

The chain joins TRBV7-2 to TRBJ2-5; 7 bases fit TRBD2. This CDR3 contains 17 residues. The J segment lost 5 bases and the V segment lost 1 base, leaving 13 bases of the junction unmatched. The germline V gene encodes CDR1 SGHTA and CDR2 FQGNSA. Here the CDR3 reads CASSLEGGGPLYETQYF. The CDR3 DNA is TGTGCCAGCAGCTTAGAAGGCGGGGGACCCCTCTATGAGACCCAGTACTTC.

This clonotype has ten or more counts. The chain combines TRBV7-9 with TRBJ2-7, with 7 nucleotides matching TRBD1. The CDR3 length is 14 residues. The germline CDR1 and CDR2 sequences are SEHNR and FQNEAQ (reference sequence). The trim removed 6 bases at V and 2 bases at J, leaving 7 bases unmatched. The CDR3 is CASSSRDSPYEQYF. As DNA, the CDR3 is TGTGCCAGCAGTTCCCGGGACAGCCCCTACGAGCAGTACTTC.

The chain has TRBV4-1 and TRBJ2-3, with 9 bases fitting TRBD2. Germline assignment: CDR1 MGHRA and CDR2 YSYEKL. The CDR3 spans 15 residues. V trimming: 2 bases; J trimming: 11 bases; junction bases outside the gene matches: 11. CDR3 region: CASSQLAGANNEQYF. The CDR3, as DNA: TGCGCCAGCAGCCAATTAGCGGGGGCAAACAATGAGCAGTATTTT.

This sequence joins TRBV29-1 and TRBJ2-3; D gene ambiguous. The V gene's germline CDR1 is SQVTM and CDR2 ANQGSEA. V lost 2 bases and J lost 0, with 6 bases in between. This CDR3 has 13 amino acids. The CDR3 DNA sequence: TGCAGCGTTGAAACAGCTAGCACAGATACGCAGTATTTT. Encoded protein: CSVETASTDTQYF.

This chain uses TRBV28 with TRBJ1-2; D not certain. The CDR3 is 14 residues long. Deletions cut 6 bases from V and 9 bases from J, with 20 bases between. Germline CDR1 and CDR2: MDHEN and SYDVKM. The CDR3 coding sequence is TGTGCCAGCAGCCCAGGTCGAGTTATTGGTAGCTACACCTTC. Protein sequence: CASSPGRVIGSYTF.